These T cell receptor beta chains were read from a single sample in a study of cytomegalovirus exposure and HLA in healthy donors. This table comes from immunoSEQ multiplex PCR, and its TCRdb copy is limited to in-frame clones, with some not included. The sample has roughly 150,000 clones, roughly 70% seen once; the top ten hold approximately 6.8%. The sample taken for sequencing was PBMCs. These receptors originate from a man aged 30 to 45 in good health and CMV-seronegative. CDR3s include the opening cysteine and the closing phenylalanine or tryptophan. A D gene is named only where the DNA matches it firmly. Clone size is shown for a subset of rows, as once, few, many or a class of expanded clone.

j_gene	v_gene	abundance	d_gene	CDR3aa	CDR3nt
TRBJ1-1	TRBV6-5	once	NA	CASRQVQNTEAFF	TGTGCCAGCAGACAAGTACAAAACACTGAAGCTTTCTTT
TRBJ1-4	TRBV18	many	TRBD1	CASSNNRDSDEKLFF	TGTGCCAGCTCAAATAACCGGGACAGCGACGAAAAACTGTTTTTT
TRBJ2-2	TRBV16	few	NA	CASSLLVNTGELFF	TGTGCCAGCAGCCTACTCGTGAACACCGGGGAGCTGTTTTTT
TRBJ1-1	TRBV28	few	NA	CASIQGQVEAFF	TGTGCCAGCATCCAGGGTCAAGTTGAAGCTTTCTTT
TRBJ1-5	TRBV19	NA	NA	CASTVQGGQPQHF	TGTGCCAGTACGGTCCAGGGCGGTCAGCCCCAGCATTTT
TRBJ1-3	TRBV6-5	once	NA	CASSLPGIGNTIYF	TGTGCCAGCAGTCTTCCAGGGATTGGAAACACCATATATTTT
TRBJ2-3	TRBV2	NA	NA	CASGLATDTQYF	TGTGCCAGCGGGCTAGCTACAGATACGCAGTATTTT
TRBJ2-7	TRBV21-1	NA	NA	CASSLLAGVDREQYF	TGTGCCAGCAGCTTGCTAGCGGGAGTGGATCGGGAGCAGTACTTC
TRBJ2-5	TRBV18	NA	NA	CASIHSSQETQYF	TGTGCCAGTATTCACAGCTCCCAAGAGACCCAGTACTTC
TRBJ2-3	TRBV12-5	NA	TRBD2	CASGLVGIAGKEGDTQYF	TGTGCTAGTGGTTTGGTAGGGATAGCGGGAAAGGAGGGAGATACGCAGTATTTT
TRBJ2-6	TRBV9	NA	TRBD1	CASSERQGVPSGANVLTF	TGTGCCAGCAGCGAGCGGCAGGGGGTCCCATCTGGGGCCAACGTCCTGACTTTC
TRBJ2-6	TRBV2	once	TRBD1	CASSGTGGGANVLTF	TGTGCCAGCAGTGGGACAGGCGGCGGGGCCAACGTCCTGACTTTC
TRBJ2-7	TRBV10-2	NA	TRBD1	CASSQGQMIYEQYF	TGCGCCAGCAGCCAGGGACAGATGATCTACGAGCAGTACTTC
TRBJ1-5	TRBV28	NA	TRBD1	CASSLGQRDQPQHF	TGTGCCAGCAGTTTGGGACAGAGGGATCAGCCCCAGCATTTT
TRBJ1-6	TRBV5-1	NA	NA	CASSIGQPNSPLHF	TGCGCCAGCAGCATAGGACAGCCTAATTCACCCCTCCACTTT
TRBJ1-2	TRBV5-6	NA	NA	CASSLGGGGPYGYTF	TGTGCCAGCAGCTTGGGTGGAGGCGGCCCTTATGGCTACACCTTC
TRBJ2-4	TRBV28	NA	NA	CASSFQGWTKNSQYF	TGTGCCAGCAGTTTTCAGGGGTGGACCAAAAACAGTCAGTACTTC
TRBJ2-1	TRBV7-2	few	TRBD2	CASSLSRTSGDDEQFF	TGTGCCAGCAGCCTAAGTCGGACTAGCGGGGACGATGAGCAGTTCTTC
TRBJ2-7	TRBV6-1	NA	NA	CASSDQATYEQYF	TGTGCCAGCAGTGACCAGGCTACCTACGAGCAGTACTTC
TRBJ2-1	TRBV4-1	few	NA	CASSLRAVRSASYNEQFF	TGCGCCAGCAGCCTTCGAGCCGTTAGGAGTGCCTCCTACAATGAGCAGTTCTTC
TRBJ2-3	TRBV7-2	NA	TRBD2	CASSLAPGLADFRADTQYF	TGTGCCAGCAGCTTAGCGCCGGGACTAGCGGACTTTCGGGCAGATACGCAGTATTTT
TRBJ2-7	TRBV29-1	NA	TRBD2	CSVVAGGFYEQYF	TGCAGCGTTGTAGCGGGAGGGTTCTACGAGCAGTACTTC
TRBJ2-5	TRBV2	NA	NA	CASSDTGMETQYF	TGTGCCAGCAGTGATACAGGGATGGAGACCCAGTACTTC
TRBJ1-1	TRBV7-9	NA	TRBD1	CASSDRGDFGNTEAFF	TGTGCCAGCAGCGACAGGGGGGATTTTGGGAACACTGAAGCTTTCTTT
TRBJ1-5	TRBV2	NA	NA	CASSEAGGQPQHF	TGTGCCAGCAGTGAAGCGGGGGGTCAGCCCCAGCATTTT
TRBJ2-3	TRBV29-1	NA	NA	CSVLGSEAHGANTQYF	TGCAGCGTTCTAGGCAGTGAGGCTCATGGGGCAAATACGCAGTATTTT
TRBJ2-5	TRBV11-2	NA	TRBD2	CASSLEGTSGQETQYF	TGTGCCAGCAGCTTAGAGGGGACTAGCGGTCAAGAGACCCAGTACTTC
TRBJ1-1	TRBV6-6	NA	NA	CASSYREGYTEAFF	TGTGCCAGCAGTTACCGGGAAGGCTACACTGAAGCTTTCTTT
TRBJ1-1	TRBV23-1	NA	TRBD1	CASAPSPGTGPPFTGGKTEAFF	TGCGCCAGCGCCCCCTCACCCGGGACAGGGCCACCATTTACCGGGGGGAAGACTGAAGCTTTCTTT
TRBJ2-6	TRBV7-8	NA	TRBD2	CASSPGGSLSVLTF	TGTGCCAGCAGCCCGGGGGGGAGCTTAAGCGTCCTGACTTTC
TRBJ1-6	TRBV10-1	NA	NA	CASSEERSSYNSPLHF	TGCGCCAGCAGTGAGGAGCGGAGCTCCTATAATTCACCCCTCCACTTT
TRBJ2-7	TRBV7-8	once	NA	CASLQGTGRAYEQYF	TGTGCCAGCCTGCAGGGGACGGGGCGGGCCTACGAGCAGTACTTC
TRBJ2-3	TRBV6-1	NA	NA	CASGQWADTQYF	TGTGCCAGCGGACAGTGGGCAGATACGCAGTATTTT
TRBJ1-6	TRBV27	NA	NA	CASSLSRGARYNSPLHF	TGTGCCAGCAGTTTATCTCGGGGGGCGAGGTATAATTCACCCCTCCACTTT
TRBJ1-1	TRBV9	NA	NA	CASSVGGRANTEAFF	TGTGCCAGCAGCGTAGGGGGCAGGGCGAACACTGAAGCTTTCTTT
TRBJ1-5	TRBV19	NA	NA	CASTGGQVSQPQHF	TGTGCCAGTACGGGCGGGCAGGTCAGCCAGCCCCAGCATTTT
TRBJ1-2	TRBV27	NA	NA	CASSLSGSTGTPRRGYTF	TGTGCCAGCAGTTTATCGGGGAGTACCGGGACACCCAGACGGGGCTACACCTTC
TRBJ2-3	TRBV10-3	NA	NA	CASVWRSTDTQYF	TGTGCCTCTGTTTGGCGGAGCACAGATACGCAGTATTTT
TRBJ1-2	TRBV4-1	NA	NA	CASSQDPRATNYGYTF	TGCGCCAGCAGCCAGGACCCCAGGGCTACTAACTATGGCTACACCTTC
TRBJ2-3	TRBV5-1	NA	NA	CASSYRAGVSTDTQYF	TGCGCCAGCAGCTATAGGGCAGGGGTTAGCACAGATACGCAGTATTTT
TRBJ1-5	TRBV15	NA	NA	CATSRVGNQPQHF	TGTGCCACCAGCAGAGTCGGGAATCAGCCCCAGCATTTT
TRBJ1-2	TRBV6-5	NA	NA	CASRPNLQHYGYTF	TGTGCCAGCAGGCCCAACCTACAGCACTATGGCTACACCTTC
TRBJ2-3	TRBV13	NA	NA	CASSLRVLGSTDTQYF	TGTGCCAGCAGCTTACGGGTACTGGGTAGCACAGATACGCAGTATTTT
TRBJ2-5	TRBV30	NA	TRBD1	CAWRATGGRETQYF	TGTGCCTGGAGAGCTACAGGGGGCCGTGAGACCCAGTACTTC
TRBJ2-7	TRBV7-6	NA	TRBD1	CASSLKGTDYYEQYF	TGTGCCAGCAGCTTAAAAGGGACAGATTATTACGAGCAGTACTTC
TRBJ1-6	TRBV5-1	few	NA	CASSLGVAGGRNSPLHF	TGCGCCAGCAGCCTAGGGGTGGCGGGGGGTAGAAATTCACCCCTCCACTTT
TRBJ2-1	TRBV15	NA	TRBD2	CATSPSGGEVNEQFF	TGTGCCACCAGCCCGAGCGGGGGGGAAGTGAATGAGCAGTTCTTC
TRBJ1-1	TRBV13	NA	NA	CASSFSGALTEAFF	TGTGCCAGCAGCTTCTCAGGCGCTCTCACTGAAGCTTTCTTT
TRBJ1-6	TRBV27	NA	NA	CASSLENPYNSPLHF	TGTGCCAGCAGTTTAGAGAACCCCTATAATTCACCCCTCCACTTT
TRBJ2-1	TRBV11-2	few	TRBD2	CASGPGGSWGGEQFF	TGTGCCAGCGGGCCAGGTGGTAGCTGGGGAGGGGAGCAGTTCTTC
TRBJ1-1	TRBV28	NA	NA	CASSVGVAGAFF	TGTGCCAGCAGCGTAGGGGTAGCGGGGGCTTTCTTT